The 10 T cell receptor beta chains reported below all come from one sample, sequenced in a study of control samples from healthy donors and cancer patients. The assay was immunoSEQ multiplex PCR, and TCRdb's table has in-frame clones only and misses some. The sample contains about 140,000 clones, under 95% of which appear only once. Sequencing input: blood. Source of these receptors: a man aged 18 to 29 in good health.

The J gene is TRBJ2-7, the V gene TRBV7-2; 7 nucleotides line up with TRBD1. Germline V lookup: CDR1 SGHTA, CDR2 FQGNSA. The CDR3 length is 15 residues. V trimming: 1 base; J trimming: 3 bases; junction bases outside the gene matches: 6. The CDR3 here is CASSLERAGGYEQYF. CDR3 sequence (DNA): TGTGCCAGCAGCTTAGAACGAGCAGGGGGCTACGAGCAGTACTTC.

The gene calls are TRBV4-2 and TRBJ2-7; no definite D call. The CDR3 runs to 13 residues. V lost 1 base and J lost 0, with 4 bases in between. Germline V gene lookup returns CDR1 LGHNA and CDR2 YNFKEQ. This CDR3 reads CASSQVISYEQYF. Here the CDR3 DNA reads TGTGCCAGCAGCCAAGTAATCTCCTACGAGCAGTACTTC.

The chain recombines TRBV6-6 with TRBJ1-2; TRBD1 might be the D (5 bases). The V and J ends lost 5 bases and 4 bases respectively, with 14 bases between them. The CDR3 has 14 residues. CDR1 MNHNY and CDR2 SVGAGI come from the germline V gene (reference sequence). The CDR3 nucleotides are TGTGCCAGCAGTCAAATCGACAGACGCTATGGCTACACCTTC. Its translation: CASSQIDRRYGYTF.

The chain recombines TRBV7-9 with TRBJ1-3; 10 bases are a match to TRBD1. There are 16 residues in the CDR3. Germline V gene data show CDR1 as SEHNR and CDR2 as FQNEAQ (reference sequence). V lost 5 bases, J lost 4 bases, and 8 bases stayed unmatched. CDR3 residues: CASSPRQGAGGNTIYF. The CDR3 nucleotides are TGTGCCAGCAGCCCCCGACAGGGGGCAGGGGGAAACACCATATATTTT.

The V call is TRBV30, the J call TRBJ1-5; D unclear. The ends were cut back, 5 bases at V and 1 base at J, with 9 bases in the middle. The CDR3 length is 13 residues. Germline CDR1 reads GTSNPN; CDR2 reads SVGIG (reference sequence). In DNA, the CDR3 is TGTGCCTGGCAAACCGAGAGCAATCAGCCCCAGCATTTT. It yields the protein CAWQTESNQPQHF.

CDR3 in DNA: TGCGCCAGCAGCTTGGCCCAGGGGGCTTTGGATACGCAGTATTTT. It codes for CASSLAQGALDTQYF. The chain uses TRBV5-1 and TRBJ2-3, with 8 bases that match TRBD1. V lost 0 bases to trimming and J lost 6 bases; unmatched junction nucleotides: 6. The CDR3 sequence is 15 residues long. CDR1 and CDR2 from the germline V gene are SGHRS and YFSETQ.

V gene TRBV15 combines with J gene TRBJ1-6; D remains ambiguous. V gave up 8 bases and J gave up 3 bases, with 8 bases separating them. Germline V lookup: CDR1 LNHNV, CDR2 YYDKDF (reference sequence). The CDR3 is 13 residues long. This CDR3 reads CATGRDYNSPLHF. CDR3 coding DNA: TGTGCCACCGGAAGGGACTATAATTCACCCCTCCACTTT. The variable domain in full, completed from reference TRBV15 and TRBJ1-6, reads DAMVIQNPRYQVTQFGKPVTLSCSQTLNHNVMYWYQQKSSQAPKLLFHYYDKDFNNEADTPDNFQSRRPNTSFCFLDIRSPGLGDTAMYLCATGRDYNSPLHFGNGTRLTVT.

The chain carries TRBV19 and TRBJ1-2, with 11 bases aligning to TRBD1. J gave up 4 bases and V 5 bases, and 9 bases lay outside the gene matches. CDR3 length equals 16 residues. Germline V gene data show CDR1 as LNHDA and CDR2 as SQIVND (reference sequence). The CDR3 sequence is CASSPEDRGRFYGYTF. The CDR3 DNA reads TGTGCCAGTAGTCCAGAGGACAGGGGGCGATTCTATGGCTACACCTTC.

The chain joins TRBV5-1 to TRBJ2-3, with 9 bases identical to TRBD1. J gave up 4 bases and V 2 bases, and 5 bases lay outside the gene matches. This CDR3 has 15 residues. Germline CDR1 reads SGHRS; CDR2 reads YFSETQ. CDR3 sequence (DNA): TGCGCCAGCAGCTTTTGGACAGGGGTGGCAGATACGCAGTATTTT. It translates to CASSFWTGVADTQYF.

The chain couples TRBV18 to TRBJ2-3; the D is unclear. The germline gives CDR1 KGHSH, CDR2 LQKENI. V was cut by 2 bases and J by 2 bases, with 5 bases left in between. The CDR3 has 13 amino acids. The CDR3 is CASSPALTDTQYF. The DNA of the CDR3 is TGTGCCAGCTCACCAGCCCTCACAGATACGCAGTATTTT. Supplemented by reference TRBV18 and TRBJ2-3, the full variable domain reads NAGVMQNPRHLVRRRGQEARLRCSPMKGHSHVYWYRQLPEEGLKFMVYLQKENIIDESGMPKERFSAEFPKEGPSILRIQQVVRGDSAAYFCASSPALTDTQYFGPGTRLTVL.